The 16 T cell receptor beta chains listed next were all sequenced from one sample in a study of blood T cell repertoires in COVID-19. The table came from immunoSEQ multiplex PCR; TCRdb's copy has only in-frame clones and leaves some out. The table records around 210,000 clones, 65% to 90% of them present only once. The source material was peripheral blood. The receptors stem from a human donor in a cohort sampled during active COVID-19.

The chain combines TRBV5-1 with TRBJ1-5; no reliable D call. CDR1 and CDR2 from the germline V gene are SGHRS and YFSETQ. This CDR3 region has 13 residues. Trimming took 2 bases from V and 5 from J, leaving 8 bases between them. CDR3 region: CASSFSLDQPQHF. The CDR3 DNA reads as TGCGCCAGCAGCTTTTCCCTCGATCAGCCCCAGCATTTT.

The J gene is TRBJ2-7, the V gene TRBV15, with TRBD2 matching 7 bases. CDR3 length equals 13 residues. J gave up 3 bases and V 5 bases, and 4 bases lay outside the gene matches. CDR1 is LNHNV and CDR2 is YYDKDF in the germline V gene (reference sequence). CDR3 coding DNA: TGTGCCACCAGCGGCTCTAGCGGCTACGAGCAGTACTTC. Amino acid sequence: CATSGSSGYEQYF.

J is TRBJ1-4 and V is TRBV18, with 7 bases fitting TRBD1. The germline CDR1 and CDR2 sequences are KGHSH and LQKENI. The V segment lost 3 bases and the J segment 7 bases; nucleotides outside the gene matches: 8. This CDR3 is built from 15 residues. The CDR3 protein is CASSPNRGSGEKLFF. In DNA form, the CDR3 reads TGTGCCAGCTCACCGAACAGGGGTTCGGGTGAAAAACTGTTTTTT.

The CDR3 DNA is TGTGCCAGCAGTTTTCCTAGCGCAGATACGCAGTATTTT. It yields the protein CASSFPSADTQYF. The genes are TRBV27 and TRBJ2-3; the D gene is possibly TRBD2 (6 bases). Germline CDR1 MNHEY, CDR2 SMNVEV (reference sequence). The CDR3 length is 13 residues. Deletions cut 3 bases from V and 4 bases from J, with 8 bases between.

The chain employs TRBV3-1 (or the pseudogene TRBV3-2) and TRBJ2-5, with TRBD2 matching over 12 bases. This CDR3 spans 16 amino acids. V was clipped by 1 base and J by 4 bases; unmatched bases: 4. Germline V gene lookup returns CDR1 LGHDT and CDR2 YNNKEL (reference sequence). DNA for the CDR3: TGTGCCAGCAGCCAAGGACTAGCGGGAGTTTTAGAGACCCAGTACTTC. Translating it yields CASSQGLAGVLETQYF.

The gene calls are TRBV6-5 and TRBJ2-7; TRBD1 matches 11 bases. The germline gives CDR1 MNHEY, CDR2 SVGAGI. The CDR3 consists of 14 residues. Losses at the gene ends were 6 bases for V and 3 bases for J; bases not matched to a gene: 4. CDR3 DNA: TGTGCCAGCAGATCGGGACAGGGGGGCTACGAGCAGTACTTC. Residues: CASRSGQGGYEQYF.

This clone has ten or more counts. The rearrangement uses TRBV19 and TRBJ1-2; 7 nucleotides agree with TRBD1. V was clipped by 6 bases and J by 2 bases; unmatched bases: 6. Germline V lookup: CDR1 LNHDA, CDR2 SQIVND (reference sequence). CDR3 length equals 14 residues. In nucleotides, the CDR3 is TGTGCCAGTAGGTCGGACAGGTTGAACTATGGCTACACCTTC. Amino acids: CASRSDRLNYGYTF.

The genes are TRBV30 and TRBJ1-1, with 7 bases that match TRBD1. Germline lookup yields CDR1 GTSNPN and CDR2 SVGIG (reference sequence). Trimming took 4 bases from V and 1 from J; bases not matched to a gene: 9. The CDR3 is 15 residues long. CDR3 residues: CAWMSPGQRNTEAFF. The CDR3 DNA reads as TGTGCCTGGATGAGTCCGGGACAGAGGAACACTGAAGCTTTCTTT.

The J gene is TRBJ1-5, the V gene TRBV6-5, with D uncertain. Germline CDR1 reads MNHEY; CDR2 reads SVGAGI. Trimming pared 8 bases from V and 0 bases from J, leaving 8 bases between. There are 13 residues in the CDR3. For the CDR3, the DNA is TGTGCCAGCGGAACAGTTAGCAATCAGCCCCAGCATTTT. It yields the protein CASGTVSNQPQHF.

This clone was recorded a few times. The chain's CDR3 is CASSQGGGRSYEQYF. CDR3 DNA sequence: TGTGCCAGCAGCCAAGGGGGCGGTCGCTCCTACGAGCAGTACTTC. The gene calls are TRBV4-2 and TRBJ2-7, with D possibly being TRBD1 (5 bases). Per the germline V gene, CDR1 is LGHNA and CDR2 is YNFKEQ. The length of the CDR3 is 15 residues. V dropped 1 base and J dropped 0 bases, with 10 bases sitting between them.

J is TRBJ1-1 and V is TRBV9; D uncertain. This CDR3 spans 17 amino acids. Deletions cut 0 bases from V and 5 bases from J, with 20 bases between. CDR1 and CDR2 (germline): SGDLS, YYNGEE. CDR3 sequence reads: CASSVGANLRRGTEAFF. Written as DNA, the CDR3 is TGTGCCAGCAGCGTAGGTGCAAACCTACGGAGAGGGACTGAAGCTTTCTTT.

The chain carries TRBV5-6 and TRBJ2-2, with TRBD2 identical over 10 bases. The trim removed 1 base at V and 4 bases at J, leaving 7 bases unmatched. The CDR3 length is 17 residues. Looked up from germline, CDR1 is SGHDT and CDR2 is YYEEEE. CDR3 sequence (DNA): TGTGCCAGCAGCTTGTTGAAAGCGGGAGGGCCCACCGGGGAGCTGTTTTTT. Its translation: CASSLLKAGGPTGELFF.

The chain combines TRBV5-6 with TRBJ1-1; 8 bases agree with TRBD1. The germline V gene encodes CDR1 SGHDT and CDR2 YYEEEE. The CDR3 totals 17 residues. Germline trimming cut 4 bases from V and 0 bases from J; bases unmatched to any gene: 11. CDR3 DNA: TGTGCCAGCAGCAGAGGACAGGGACTACCGTTGAACACTGAAGCTTTCTTT. Translated, it gives CASSRGQGLPLNTEAFF.

This clone turned up a few times. This chain uses TRBV27 with TRBJ1-3; D may be TRBD1 (6 bases). CDR3 size: 15 residues. The V end was cut by 2 bases, the J end by 0 bases, with 8 bases between. Germline CDR1 MNHEY, CDR2 SMNVEV (reference sequence). The CDR3 region has the DNA TGTGCCAGCAGTTTAACAGGGAGCTCTGGAAACACCATATATTTT. It specifies CASSLTGSSGNTIYF.

The rearrangement joins TRBV28 to TRBJ1-1, with D unresolved. The germline V gene has CDR1 MDHEN and CDR2 SYDVKM. The CDR3 has 14 amino acids. Trimming cost V 3 bases and J 6 bases, with 14 bases left between them. As DNA, the CDR3 is TGTGCCAGCAGTTTGGGCAACCGACCCTCTGAAGCTTTCTTT. This translates into CASSLGNRPSEAFF.

The chain links TRBV27 to TRBJ2-7, with a possible D match to TRBD2 (5 bases). Trimming removed 3 bases from V and 3 bases from J, with 9 bases in between. The germline gives CDR1 MNHEY, CDR2 SMNVEV (reference sequence). The CDR3 has 13 residues. This CDR3 reads CASSFGNFYEQYF. The CDR3 DNA follows: TGTGCCAGCAGTTTCGGGAATTTCTACGAGCAGTACTTC.